The sequence of this TCR beta chain was determined in a study of T cells in tuberculosis. Assay: immunoSEQ multiplex PCR; the TCRdb copy retains only in-frame clones and omits some. The repertoire holds 38,000 or so clones, with approximately 95% as singletons. The CDR3 is made up of 15 amino acids. V gave up 0 bases and J gave up 2 bases; unmatched junction bases: 3. Germline loops: CDR1 MNHEY, CDR2 SVGAGI. Sequencing input: PBMCs. The chain combines TRBV6-5 with TRBJ1-2, with 7 bases identical to TRBD1. This clonotype was obtained from a donor aged 10 to 29 with latent tuberculosis or without tuberculosis infection. CDR3 protein: CASSYSTGKNYGYTF. Here the CDR3 DNA reads TGTGCCAGCAGTTACTCGACAGGGAAAAACTATGGCTACACCTTC.